This TCR beta chain derives from a study of shared clonotypes between healthy human individuals. The overall study: Each donor contributed plates that comprised three CD4 naive, three CD4 memory, two CD8 naive and one CD8 memory.

Germline CDR1 reads MDHEN; CDR2 reads SYDVKM. The CDR3 is 18 amino acids. V gave up 5 bases and J gave up 4 bases; unmatched junction bases: 15. Only in-frame clones appear in the TCRdb table, and some are missing; sequencing was by immunoSEQ multiplex PCR. The table includes 650,000 to 800,000 clones, about 91% detected once. Terminally differentiated effector memory CD45RA+ cells were excluded from the naive CD8 cells, which were CD45RO-negative and positively selected for CCR7. Study conclusions and caveats: Generation of non-shared clonotypes was less probable than generation of clonotypes shared by all four donors. Large sequencing depth failed to make sorted-subset sequencing complete, rarefaction showed.

A remark on this clone: The antigen remains unidentified.

The sequence came from a man aged 30-40 years in good health. The chain couples TRBV28 to TRBJ2-1; 9 bases fit TRBD1. Material for sequencing was naive CD8+ T cells sorted from blood. This CDR3 is CASSTGTGTAFPYNEQFF. The CDR3 nucleotides are TGTGCCAGCAGTACCGGGACAGGGACCGCATTCCCTTACAATGAGCAGTTCTTC.